This T cell receptor beta chain was sequenced in a study of CD8 T cells in ankylosing spondylitis. In the case of this clonotype: Its antigen is not identified.

CDR3 length equals 14 residues. Trimming removed 2 bases from V and 5 bases from J, with 11 bases in between. Germline CDR1 and CDR2: SGHNT and YENEEA. Whole-study findings and limits: In peripheral blood, disease-linked CD8+ clones occurred at relatively low frequencies. Disease-linked clones reportedly concentrated significantly in matched ankylosing spondylitis synovial fluid.

Using quantitative 5'-RACE with molecular barcodes, the authors made TCR beta libraries. Using its own MiXCR run on the 5' RACE reads, TCRdb lists one record per CDR3 protein. The data contain some 130,000 distinct CDR3 sequences, 8% to 9% of them singletons. The sample was synovial fluid, either unsorted or a sorted T cell fraction (not recorded which). The sequence was obtained from a male donor with ankylosing spondylitis. The genes are TRBV11-3 and TRBJ2-3; either TRBD1 or TRBD2 may fit D (6 bases each). CDR3 amino acids: CASSLLGGEDTQYF. CDR3 DNA: TGTGCCAGCAGCTTACTGGGGGGCGAAGATACGCAGTATTTT.